The subject of this entry is one T cell receptor beta chain. Clones were read by immunoSEQ multiplex PCR, and TCRdb kept only the in-frame ones, dropping some. The sample includes about 130,000 clones, around 92% of them seen just once. V lost 1 base to trimming and J lost 0 bases, with 13 bases between them. The CDR3 has 17 amino acids. Germline CDR1 reads SEHNR; CDR2 reads FQNEAQ (reference sequence). This sample stems from a study of control samples from healthy donors and cancer patients. The sample consisted of blood. The receptor comes from a woman in her forties or fifties in good health. The genes are TRBV7-9 and TRBJ2-4; D is uncertain. The CDR3 loop reads CASSLEDSRLAKNIQYF. The DNA of the CDR3 is TGTGCCAGCAGCTTAGAGGATTCCCGTTTAGCCAAAAACATTCAGTACTTC.